The text below deals with one TCR beta chain. Researchers ran the PCR with 60 Vbeta and 13 Jbeta primers. The table came from immunoSEQ multiplex PCR; TCRdb's copy has only in-frame clones and leaves some out. Found here are tens of thousands of clones; the top ten clones hold around 2.3%. This sample was taken from a study of cytomegalovirus exposure and HLA in healthy donors. The sequenced sample consisted of PBMCs. The TCR was taken from a female donor in good health and CMV-seronegative.

CDR3 DNA: TGTGCCAGCAGCTACGGACAGCCCTACGAGCAGTACTTC. Translated: CASSYGQPYEQYF. This chain joins TRBV7-9 and TRBJ2-7; weak D call: TRBD1 (6 bases). V was clipped by 4 bases and J by 2 bases, with 9 bases between them. The CDR3 has 13 amino acids. CDR1 SEHNR and CDR2 FQNEAQ come from the germline V gene (reference sequence).